This TCR beta chain is drawn from a study of early T cells in non-severe SARS-CoV-2 infection. The CDR3 has 16 residues. Germline-derived CDR1 and CDR2 are KGHSH and LQKENI. V lost 3 bases and J 8 bases, leaving 20 bases between the germline ends. TCRdb reprocessed the 5' RACE reads with MiXCR, giving one entry per CDR3 protein. The profile shows 60,000 to 75,000 distinct CDR3 sequences, roughly an eighth of them singletons. J is TRBJ2-1 and V is TRBV18; a weak D match, TRBD1 (5 bases). The receptor was isolated from an adult who was a healthcare worker with PCR-confirmed SARS-CoV-2 infection or an uninfected control (not recorded which). The sample was whole blood, taken at baseline. The CDR3 region has the DNA TGTGCCAGCTCACCCTCACAGGCTACTTTAGGGGATGAGCAGTTCTTC. Translating gives CASSPSQATLGDEQFF.